Listed below are T cell receptor beta chains from one sample, sequenced in a study of blood T cell repertoires in COVID-19. Method: immunoSEQ multiplex PCR; TCRdb's copy keeps in-frame clones and lacks some. The sample carries some 220,000 clones, 75% to 85% recorded once. Input material: peripheral blood. The receptors were sampled from a human donor in a cohort sampled during active COVID-19. The CDR3 runs from the conserved cysteine through the conserved F or W. Fields, in order: D gene, J gene, clone size, V gene, CDR3 protein, CDR3 DNA. The D gene is left open where the match is weak. Some rows mark clone size as missing; the rest say once, few, many or name a class of expanded clone.

D gene: TRBD1; J gene: TRBJ2-1; clone size: -; V gene: TRBV19; CDR3 protein: CASSMGWQGAWNEQFF; CDR3 DNA: TGTGCCAGTAGTATGGGGTGGCAGGGGGCTTGGAATGAGCAGTTCTTC
D gene: TRBD2; J gene: TRBJ2-3; clone size: -; V gene: TRBV7-8; CDR3 protein: CASSLLGLAGDISTDTQYF; CDR3 DNA: TGTGCCAGCAGCTTACTAGGGCTAGCGGGGGACATTAGCACAGATACGCAGTATTTT
D gene: TRBD2; J gene: TRBJ2-7; clone size: many; V gene: TRBV27; CDR3 protein: CASRYGGGSYEQYF; CDR3 DNA: TGTGCCAGCAGATACGGCGGGGGGTCCTACGAGCAGTACTTC
D gene: TRBD1; J gene: TRBJ2-7; clone size: -; V gene: TRBV27; CDR3 protein: CASRTGTGAYEQYF; CDR3 DNA: TGTGCCAGCAGAACCGGGACAGGGGCCTACGAGCAGTACTTC
D gene: -; J gene: TRBJ2-3; clone size: few; V gene: TRBV2; CDR3 protein: CASLAFGMGGRQYF; CDR3 DNA: TGTGCCAGCTTAGCCTTCGGAATGGGGGGAAGGCAGTATTTT
D gene: TRBD1; J gene: TRBJ1-4; clone size: -; V gene: TRBV5-5; CDR3 protein: CASSLRQGNEKLFF; CDR3 DNA: TGTGCCAGCAGCTTGAGACAGGGGAATGAAAAACTGTTTTTT
D gene: TRBD2; J gene: TRBJ2-7; clone size: -; V gene: TRBV28; CDR3 protein: CASSFLVGGFEQYF; CDR3 DNA: TGTGCCAGCAGTTTCCTCGTGGGAGGGTTCGAGCAGTACTTC
D gene: TRBD2; J gene: TRBJ2-3; clone size: -; V gene: TRBV28; CDR3 protein: CASSEAGPRTDTQYF; CDR3 DNA: TGTGCCAGCAGCGAAGCGGGACCCCGAACAGATACGCAGTATTTT
D gene: TRBD2; J gene: TRBJ2-7; clone size: -; V gene: TRBV7-9; CDR3 protein: CASRASGVSYEQYF; CDR3 DNA: TGTGCCAGCAGGGCTAGCGGGGTATCCTACGAGCAGTACTTC
D gene: TRBD1; J gene: TRBJ1-1; clone size: -; V gene: TRBV27; CDR3 protein: CASRHSHRGPDTEAFF; CDR3 DNA: TGTGCCAGCAGGCACTCTCACAGGGGGCCCGACACTGAAGCTTTCTTT
D gene: -; J gene: TRBJ1-2; clone size: -; V gene: TRBV15; CDR3 protein: CATSRGGRALEYGYTF; CDR3 DNA: TGTGCCACCAGCAGAGGGGGGCGGGCACTAGAATATGGCTACACCTTC
D gene: TRBD1; J gene: TRBJ1-1; clone size: few; V gene: TRBV5-8; CDR3 protein: CASSLRGQGTLDTEAFF; CDR3 DNA: TGTGCCAGCAGCTTAAGAGGACAGGGGACATTGGACACTGAAGCTTTCTTT
D gene: TRBD1; J gene: TRBJ1-1; clone size: -; V gene: TRBV29-1; CDR3 protein: CSVVPGQGTTEAFF; CDR3 DNA: TGCAGCGTTGTCCCGGGACAGGGGACGACTGAAGCTTTCTTT
D gene: -; J gene: TRBJ2-2; clone size: -; V gene: TRBV7-3; CDR3 protein: CASSPGRGLATGELFF; CDR3 DNA: TGTGCCAGCAGCCCCGGCCGGGGATTGGCCACCGGGGAGCTGTTTTTT
D gene: TRBD1; J gene: TRBJ2-5; clone size: -; V gene: TRBV6-6; CDR3 protein: CASSYGQGAYSETQYF; CDR3 DNA: TGTGCCAGCAGCTACGGACAGGGGGCGTATTCAGAGACCCAGTACTTC
D gene: -; J gene: TRBJ1-6; clone size: -; V gene: TRBV18; CDR3 protein: CASSPPDRYNSPLHF; CDR3 DNA: TGTGCCAGCTCACCACCCGACAGATATAATTCACCCCTCCACTTT
D gene: -; J gene: TRBJ1-4; clone size: -; V gene: TRBV6-5; CDR3 protein: CASTGTYEKLFF; CDR3 DNA: TGTGCCAGCACTGGGACATATGAAAAACTGTTTTTT
D gene: TRBD1; J gene: TRBJ2-7; clone size: -; V gene: TRBV28; CDR3 protein: CASSPLGTDHEQYF; CDR3 DNA: TGTGCCAGCAGTCCCCTAGGGACAGACCACGAGCAGTACTTC
D gene: -; J gene: TRBJ1-5; clone size: -; V gene: TRBV2; CDR3 protein: CASSPDGGRGQPQHF; CDR3 DNA: TGTGCCAGCAGCCCAGACGGGGGGAGGGGTCAGCCCCAGCATTTT
D gene: TRBD1; J gene: TRBJ2-2; clone size: -; V gene: TRBV6-5; CDR3 protein: CASLRTGDVGELFF; CDR3 DNA: TGTGCCAGCCTCAGGACAGGGGACGTCGGGGAGCTGTTTTTT
D gene: TRBD1; J gene: TRBJ2-2; clone size: -; V gene: TRBV11-3; CDR3 protein: CASSRTGGSDTGELFF; CDR3 DNA: TGTGCCAGCAGCAGGACAGGGGGCTCGGACACCGGGGAGCTGTTTTTT
D gene: TRBD1; J gene: TRBJ1-3; clone size: -; V gene: TRBV18; CDR3 protein: CASSLLGQGSGNTIYF; CDR3 DNA: TGTGCCAGCTCACTATTGGGACAGGGCTCAGGAAACACCATATATTTT
D gene: -; J gene: TRBJ1-3; clone size: -; V gene: TRBV28; CDR3 protein: CASIAGTIGNTIYF; CDR3 DNA: TGTGCCAGCATTGCAGGAACGATTGGAAACACCATATATTTT
D gene: TRBD1; J gene: TRBJ2-2; clone size: once; V gene: TRBV27; CDR3 protein: CATTDRGFVGELFF; CDR3 DNA: TGTGCCACTACGGACAGGGGGTTTGTCGGGGAGCTGTTTTTT
D gene: TRBD2; J gene: TRBJ2-3; clone size: -; V gene: TRBV7-2; CDR3 protein: CASSLVGASGSTDTQYF; CDR3 DNA: TGTGCCAGCAGCTTAGTAGGGGCTAGCGGGAGCACAGATACGCAGTATTTT
D gene: TRBD1; J gene: TRBJ2-7; clone size: many; V gene: TRBV3-1/TRBV3-2; CDR3 protein: CASSWTGAYYEQYF; CDR3 DNA: TGTGCCAGCAGCTGGACAGGAGCCTACTACGAGCAGTACTTC
D gene: -; J gene: TRBJ2-5; clone size: -; V gene: TRBV27; CDR3 protein: CASSLGTGLEETQYF; CDR3 DNA: TGTGCCAGCAGTTTAGGGACTGGCCTGGAAGAGACCCAGTACTTC
D gene: TRBD1; J gene: TRBJ1-1; clone size: -; V gene: TRBV6-2/TRBV6-3; CDR3 protein: CASSRRTGGTEAFF; CDR3 DNA: TGTGCCAGCAGCCGCCGGACAGGGGGCACTGAAGCTTTCTTT
D gene: TRBD1; J gene: TRBJ1-2; clone size: -; V gene: TRBV19; CDR3 protein: CASSRDRNNYGYTF; CDR3 DNA: TGTGCCAGTAGCCGGGACAGAAACAACTATGGCTACACCTTC
D gene: -; J gene: TRBJ1-4; clone size: once; V gene: TRBV4-1; CDR3 protein: CASSQEGATNEKLFF; CDR3 DNA: TGCGCCAGCAGCCAAGAAGGAGCTACCAATGAAAAACTGTTTTTT
D gene: -; J gene: TRBJ1-5; clone size: -; V gene: TRBV19; CDR3 protein: CASSWTGGMGQPQHF; CDR3 DNA: TGTGCCAGTAGCTGGACTGGAGGAATGGGTCAGCCCCAGCATTTT
D gene: TRBD1; J gene: TRBJ2-7; clone size: -; V gene: TRBV5-1; CDR3 protein: CASSQRTGGAYEQYF; CDR3 DNA: TGCGCCAGCAGCCAGCGGACAGGGGGCGCCTACGAGCAGTACTTC
D gene: TRBD1; J gene: TRBJ2-1; clone size: few; V gene: TRBV5-1; CDR3 protein: CASSLAGTGENEQFF; CDR3 DNA: TGCGCCAGCAGCTTGGCGGGGACAGGGGAAAATGAGCAGTTCTTC
D gene: -; J gene: TRBJ1-6; clone size: -; V gene: TRBV5-4; CDR3 protein: CASSLGQSSSYNSPLHF; CDR3 DNA: TGTGCCAGCAGCTTGGGACAGTCCAGCTCCTATAATTCACCCCTCCACTTT
D gene: TRBD1; J gene: TRBJ1-5; clone size: -; V gene: TRBV28; CDR3 protein: CASSLRGPGNQPQHF; CDR3 DNA: TGTGCCAGCAGTCTCAGGGGGCCAGGCAATCAGCCCCAGCATTTT
D gene: -; J gene: TRBJ2-3; clone size: once; V gene: TRBV11-1; CDR3 protein: CASSLRWRFTDTQYF; CDR3 DNA: TGTGCCAGCAGCTTAAGATGGCGGTTTACAGATACGCAGTATTTT